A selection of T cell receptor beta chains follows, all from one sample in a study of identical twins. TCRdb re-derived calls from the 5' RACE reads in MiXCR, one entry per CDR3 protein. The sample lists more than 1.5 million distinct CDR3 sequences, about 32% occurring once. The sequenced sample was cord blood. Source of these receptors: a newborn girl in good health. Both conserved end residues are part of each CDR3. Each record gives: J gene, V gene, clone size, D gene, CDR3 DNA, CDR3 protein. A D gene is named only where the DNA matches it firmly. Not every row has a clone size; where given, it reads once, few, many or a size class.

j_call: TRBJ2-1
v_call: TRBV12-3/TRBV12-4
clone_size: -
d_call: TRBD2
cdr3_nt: TGTGCCAGCAGTATGGGACTAGCGGGGGCTAACTACAATGAGCAGTTCTTC
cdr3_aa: CASSMGLAGANYNEQFF

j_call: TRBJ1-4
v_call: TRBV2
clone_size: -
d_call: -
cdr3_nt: TGTGCCAGCAGTGAAGCCGGGGGGCGCCTTGAAAAACTGTTTTTT
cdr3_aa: CASSEAGGRLEKLFF

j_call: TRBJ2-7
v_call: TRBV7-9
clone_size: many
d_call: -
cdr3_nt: TGTGCCAGCAGTTTATTAGACGAGCAGTACTTC
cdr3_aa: CASSLLDEQYF

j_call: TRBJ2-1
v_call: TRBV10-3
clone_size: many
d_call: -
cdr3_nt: TGTGCCATCTTGGGGGGCTACAATGAGCAGTTCTTC
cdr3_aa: CAILGGYNEQFF

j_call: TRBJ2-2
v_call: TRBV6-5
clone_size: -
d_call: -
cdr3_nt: TGTGCCAGCATCCACCAGGGGACCGGGGAGCTGTTTTTT
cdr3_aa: CASIHQGTGELFF

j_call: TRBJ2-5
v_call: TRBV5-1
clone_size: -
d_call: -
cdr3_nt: TGCGCCAGCAGCTCCAGAAATGGAGAGACCCAGTACTTC
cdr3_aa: CASSSRNGETQYF

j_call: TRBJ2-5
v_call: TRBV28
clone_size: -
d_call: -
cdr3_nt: TGTGCCAGCAGTTCCCTCCCCCCCAGCAATGAGCAGTACTTC
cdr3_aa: CASSSLPPSNEQYF

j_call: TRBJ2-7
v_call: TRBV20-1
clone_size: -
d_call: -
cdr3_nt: TGCAGTGCCCGTCGTAGCTCACTCTACAATGAGCAGTACTTC
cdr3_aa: CSARRSSLYNEQYF

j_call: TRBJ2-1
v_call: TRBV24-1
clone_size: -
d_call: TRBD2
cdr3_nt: TGTGCCACCAGTGATGGAAGCGGGGGACATTACAATGAGCAGTTCTTC
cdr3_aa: CATSDGSGGHYNEQFF

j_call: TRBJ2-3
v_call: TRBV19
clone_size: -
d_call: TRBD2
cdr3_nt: TGTGCCAGTGCGGGGACTAGCATAGATACGCAGTATTTT
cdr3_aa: CASAGTSIDTQYF

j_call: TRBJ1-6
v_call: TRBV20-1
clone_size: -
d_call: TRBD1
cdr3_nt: TGCAGTGGCCGCGGAGACAGGGAGAATTCACCCCTCCACTTT
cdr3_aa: CSGRGDRENSPLHF

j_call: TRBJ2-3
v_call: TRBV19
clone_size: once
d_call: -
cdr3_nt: TGTGCCACCAAAGCCTCCGTGTTGGATACGCAGTATTTT
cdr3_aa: CATKASVLDTQYF

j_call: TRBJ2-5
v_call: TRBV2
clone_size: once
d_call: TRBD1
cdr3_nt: TGTGCCAGCAGTGAAGCGGGAGGACAGGGTTCTCAGCAGTACTTC
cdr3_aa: CASSEAGGQGSQQYF

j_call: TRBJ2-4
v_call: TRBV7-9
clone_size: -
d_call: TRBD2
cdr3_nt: TGTGCCAGCAGGCCTCGTGGGGGGGAGCAGTACTTC
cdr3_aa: CASRPRGGEQYF

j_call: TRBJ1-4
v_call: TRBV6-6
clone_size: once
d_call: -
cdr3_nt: TGTGCCAGCAGTTCAGGATGGGGGTCGAATGAAAAACTGTTTTTT
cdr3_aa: CASSSGWGSNEKLFF

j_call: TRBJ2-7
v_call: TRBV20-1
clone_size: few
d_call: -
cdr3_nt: TGCAGTGCTAGTAGGGGGAGGGCCTCCTACGAGCAGTACTTC
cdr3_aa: CSASRGRASYEQYF